A single sample gave rise to the 18 T cell receptor beta chains below, sequenced in a study of shared clonotypes between healthy human individuals. Only in-frame clones appear in the TCRdb table, and some are missing; sequencing was by immunoSEQ multiplex PCR. Seen here are 2 million to 2.5 million clones, more than 85% observed once, and the top ten hold about 0.41%. The sample consisted of naive CD4+ T cells from PBMCs. Subset defined: CD45RA+ positively selected. The source of these receptors is a man between 18 and 35 years old in good health. Some clones in this sample may be carry-over from other donors' samples.

The rearrangement uses TRBV7-2 and TRBJ1-1; TRBD1 is a possible D gene (5 bases). Trimming removed 3 bases from V and 0 bases from J, with 14 bases in between. The germline gives CDR1 SGHTA, CDR2 FQGNSA. The length of the CDR3 is 16 residues. CDR3 nucleotides: TGTGCCAGCAGCTTTTATGTCGGGGCGATGAACACTGAAGCTTTCTTT. Its translation is CASSFYVGAMNTEAFF.

In nucleotides, the CDR3 is TGTGCCAGCAGAGAGGCGGGGGGCCGAACGGACACTGAAGCTTTCTTT. This encodes CASREAGGRTDTEAFF. The chain combines TRBV28 with TRBJ1-1; tentative D call: TRBD1 (6 bases). The CDR3 contains 16 residues. Germline CDR1 MDHEN, CDR2 SYDVKM. V gave up 6 bases and J gave up 3 bases, with 20 bases separating them.

The chain uses TRBV9 and TRBJ1-3; D is possibly TRBD1 (6 bases). CDR1 SGDLS and CDR2 YYNGEE come from the germline V gene. This CDR3 is 20 amino acids long. V lost 1 base and J 0 bases, leaving 23 bases between the germline ends. This CDR3 is CASSVNPGGATFSSGNTIYF. The DNA for the CDR3 is TGTGCCAGCAGCGTAAACCCCGGGGGCGCGACCTTCAGCTCTGGAAACACCATATATTTT.

The V call is TRBV28, the J call TRBJ2-1; 8 nucleotides align to TRBD2. The ends lost 3 bases at V and 6 bases at J; junction bases unmatched: 10. The germline CDR1 and CDR2 sequences are MDHEN and SYDVKM. The CDR3 sequence is 16 residues long. This CDR3 is CASSFNWREVRNEQFF. Here the CDR3 DNA reads TGTGCCAGCAGTTTTAATTGGCGGGAGGTACGCAATGAGCAGTTCTTC.

This clone was detected once. The chain recombines TRBV10-3 with TRBJ2-1; D unresolved. Germline assignment: CDR1 ENHRY and CDR2 SYGVKD. The CDR3 contains 12 residues. V lost 5 bases and J 8 bases, leaving 10 bases between the germline ends. DNA for the CDR3: TGTGCCATCAGTCGCGGTGGGCATGAGCAGTTCTTC. Encoded protein: CAISRGGHEQFF.

For this clone: Other DNA sequences of this sample code for an identical CDR3. The chain couples TRBV28 to TRBJ1-4, with D uncertain. This CDR3 region has 15 residues. Germline-derived CDR1 and CDR2 are MDHEN and SYDVKM. V lost 6 bases to trimming and J lost 0 bases, with 11 bases between them. The CDR3 region is CASSPPGATNEKLFF. The CDR3 DNA reads TGTGCCAGCAGCCCCCCGGGTGCAACTAATGAAAAACTGTTTTTT.

The chain uses TRBV28 and TRBJ1-4; weak D call: TRBD1 (6 bases). This CDR3 spans 13 amino acids. V was pared by 6 bases and J by 8 bases, with 13 bases between. The germline CDR1 and CDR2 sequences are MDHEN and SYDVKM. The CDR3 DNA reads TGTGCCAGCAGCCGTGGACAGTACGAAAAACTGTTTTTT. As protein: CASSRGQYEKLFF. Full variable domain (remainder filled in from reference TRBV28 and TRBJ1-4): DVKVTQSSRYLVKRTGEKVFLECVQDMDHENMFWYRQDPGLGLRLIYFSYDVKMKEKGDIPEGYSVSREKKERFSLILESASTNQTSMYLCASSRGQYEKLFFGSGTQLSVL.

The chain couples TRBV28 to TRBJ1-4; 8 nucleotides match TRBD1. CDR3 size: 14 residues. Trimming removed 6 bases from V and 7 bases from J; junction bases left unmatched: 7. The germline CDR1 and CDR2 sequences are MDHEN and SYDVKM. In DNA form, the CDR3 reads TGTGCCAGCAGGTCGACAGGGGTCTTTGAAAAACTGTTTTTT. Translated: CASRSTGVFEKLFF.

V gene TRBV28 combines with J gene TRBJ1-5; D is unclear. This CDR3 is built from 15 residues. V gave up 6 bases and J gave up 4 bases, with 16 bases separating them. CDR1 is MDHEN, CDR2 SYDVKM, per germline. This CDR3 is CASRGVGPGNQPQHF. The CDR3, as DNA: TGTGCCAGCAGGGGAGTGGGCCCTGGGAATCAGCCCCAGCATTTT.

This chain uses TRBV30 with TRBJ1-5; D not certain. CDR3 size: 16 residues. Per the germline V gene, CDR1 is GTSNPN and CDR2 is SVGIG (reference sequence). The V end was cut by 5 bases, the J end by 0 bases, with 17 bases between. This CDR3 is CAWCSGGPYSNQPQHF. The CDR3 region has the DNA TGTGCCTGGTGCTCAGGTGGGCCTTATAGCAATCAGCCCCAGCATTTT. The variable domain in full, with the rest retrieved from reference TRBV30 and TRBJ1-5, is SQTIHQWPATLVQPVGSPLSLECTVEGTSNPNLYWYRQAAGRGLQLLFYSVGIGQISSEVPQNLSASRPQDRQFILSSKKLLLSDSGFYLCAWCSGGPYSNQPQHFGDGTRLSIL.

This chain links TRBV19 with TRBJ2-4; 7 bases line up with TRBD1. Trimming cost V 3 bases and J 0 bases; bases outside gene matches: 2. CDR3 length: 15 amino acids. CDR1 is LNHDA and CDR2 is SQIVND in the germline V gene (reference sequence). Written as DNA, the CDR3 is TGTGCCAGTAGTATGACAGGGCTAGCCAAAAACATTCAGTACTTC. Its translation is CASSMTGLAKNIQYF.

The CDR3 sequence is CASSLVVGRNEQFF. In DNA, the CDR3 is TGCGCCAGCAGCTTGGTGGTAGGGCGCAATGAGCAGTTCTTC. V and J are TRBV5-1 and TRBJ2-1; D not resolved. The CDR3 runs to 14 residues. Germline-derived CDR1 and CDR2 are SGHRS and YFSETQ. The V end was cut by 0 bases, the J end by 6 bases, with 10 bases between.

This sequence joins TRBV28 and TRBJ2-5; no clear D gene. Germline assignment: CDR1 MDHEN and CDR2 SYDVKM. V was cut by 7 bases and J by 5 bases, with 14 bases left in between. The CDR3 extends over 13 amino acids. The chain's CDR3 is CASTTGARETQYF. CDR3 DNA: TGTGCCAGCACGACGGGCGCAAGGGAGACCCAGTACTTC.

The rearrangement links TRBV6-1 to TRBJ2-3, with D tentatively TRBD1 or TRBD2 (7 bases each). Per germline, CDR1 MNHNS and CDR2 SASEGT. CDR3 length: 15 residues. The V end was cut by 6 bases, the J end by 3 bases, with 16 bases between. CDR3 sequence: CASRRDRLATDTQYF. In nucleotides, the CDR3 is TGTGCCAGCAGACGGGACAGACTAGCAACAGATACGCAGTATTTT.

Notes on this clone: The missing conserved phenylalanine or tryptophan at the end of this CDR3 makes a read error likely. Because the CDR3's place on the DNA is in doubt, the DNA is left out and the CDR3 is given as listed by TCRdb. This rearrangement joins TRBV28 to TRBJ2-7; the D segment call TRBD2 is taken from the table without a DNA check. Germline V lookup: CDR1 MDHEN, CDR2 SYDVKM. The CDR3 region is 12 residues in length, termini included. The CDR3 loop reads CASSTDGLAGVY.

The chain uses TRBV19 and TRBJ2-1, with D uncertain. Trimming removed 6 bases from V and 6 bases from J, with 15 bases in between. This CDR3 spans 14 amino acids. Germline V CDR1 and CDR2: LNHDA, SQIVND (reference sequence). CDR3 nucleotides: TGTGCCAGTAGGGATGGTTCCATGGGCAATGAGCAGTTCTTC. Translating it yields CASRDGSMGNEQFF.

The chain employs TRBV5-1 and TRBJ2-5; tentatively, D is TRBD1 (5 bases). V lost 4 bases and J 5 bases, leaving 15 bases between the germline ends. There are 14 residues in the CDR3. Germline V gene sequence: CDR1 SGHRS, CDR2 YFSETQ. The CDR3 DNA follows: TGCGCCAGCAGCGCCGAAGGGGCAGGCGAGACCCAGTACTTC. Encoded protein: CASSAEGAGETQYF.

The chain links TRBV2 to TRBJ2-1; 13 bases align to TRBD2. CDR3 length: 15 amino acids. The V gene end was trimmed by 6 bases and the J gene end by 7 bases; junction bases not matched to a gene: 6. From germline, CDR1 is SNHLY and CDR2 FYNNEI. The CDR3 sequence is CASRTGTSGMNEQFF. The CDR3 DNA is TGTGCCAGCAGGACCGGGACTAGCGGGATGAATGAGCAGTTCTTC.